These T cell receptor beta chains were read from a single sample in a study of beta chain features in type 1 diabetes. Measured with immunoSEQ multiplex PCR; TCRdb has only the in-frame clones, and not every one. Among about 320,000 clones listed, 14% were seen once. The sample was central memory CD4+ T cells from blood. The receptor set was obtained from a man aged 25 to 45 in good health. The CDR3 runs from the conserved cysteine through the conserved F or W. D genes are given only for firm matches. Only part of the rows carry a size: once, few, many, or a class if the clone is expanded.

D,size,J,V,DNA,CDR3
-,-,TRBJ2-1,TRBV27,TGTGCCAGCAACGTCGGCGGGGTGGCCTACAATGAGCAGTTCTTC,CASNVGGVAYNEQFF
TRBD2,-,TRBJ2-3,TRBV5-1,TGCGCCAGCAGCGTTACGGGGAGGGAGGATACGCAGTATTTT,CASSVTGREDTQYF
TRBD1,many,TRBJ1-1,TRBV19,TGTGCCAGTAGTATAAGGACAGGGGGGGACACTGAAGCTTTCTTT,CASSIRTGGDTEAFF
TRBD2,-,TRBJ2-3,TRBV7-9,TGTGCCAGCAGCTTAAGGGGACTACTCTCCGTCCTAGATACGCAGTATTTT,CASSLRGLLSVLDTQYF
-,-,TRBJ1-2,TRBV2,TGTGCCAGCAGTGAGAATCCCAGCTATGGCTACACCTTC,CASSENPSYGYTF
TRBD2,few,TRBJ2-5,TRBV5-6,TGTGCCAGCAGCTTTGTGGGACTAGCGGGGAACCGAGAGACCCAGTACTTC,CASSFVGLAGNRETQYF
-,few,TRBJ2-5,TRBV5-4,TGTGCCAGCAGCTTGGTCGTATCTGAGACCCAGTACTTC,CASSLVVSETQYF
-,few,TRBJ2-2,TRBV29-1,TGCAGCGTTACGGAAACAGGGATCGGGGAGCTGTTTTTT,CSVTETGIGELFF
-,-,TRBJ1-2,TRBV7-8,TGTGCCAGCAGCTTAGCGATTGGGTTCAGCGGCTATGGCTACACCTTC,CASSLAIGFSGYGYTF
TRBD1,-,TRBJ1-2,TRBV5-6,TGTGCCAGCAGCTCTCCCGGGACAGGGGACTTTGGCTACACCTTC,CASSSPGTGDFGYTF
-,-,TRBJ1-5,TRBV7-9,TGTGCCAGCAGTCAGACGGGGCTGCCCCAGCATTTT,CASSQTGLPQHF
TRBD2,few,TRBJ2-7,TRBV20-1,TGCAGTGCCGCGGGGGGCAACGAGCAGTACTTC,CSAAGGNEQYF
TRBD2,few,TRBJ2-5,TRBV11-2,TGTGCCAGCAGCTTTAGTAGCGGGGGGGCCGGGGAGACCCAGTACTTC,CASSFSSGGAGETQYF
TRBD2,few,TRBJ2-3,TRBV18,TGTGCCAGCTCCCCCGTAGCGGGGGGGGATACGCAGTATTTT,CASSPVAGGDTQYF
-,few,TRBJ2-3,TRBV15,TGTGCCACCAGCAGAGGTCAGGGGAGGGGCACAGATACGCAGTATTTT,CATSRGQGRGTDTQYF
-,few,TRBJ2-3,TRBV19,TGTGCCAGTACGGGGAACACAGATACGCAGTATTTT,CASTGNTDTQYF
TRBD2,few,TRBJ2-5,TRBV5-4,TGTGCCAGCCAACGTGGGACTAGCGGGAGGGAGGAGACCCAGTACTTC,CASQRGTSGREETQYF
TRBD1,-,TRBJ1-2,TRBV7-2,TGTGCCAGCAGCTTTGGGGACAGGGCTTATGGCTACACCTTC,CASSFGDRAYGYTF
-,-,TRBJ1-1,TRBV19,TGTGCCAGTAGGACGCCCTCGGGGGTCATAACTGAAGCTTTCTTT,CASRTPSGVITEAFF
-,-,TRBJ1-1,TRBV6-1,TGTGCCAGCAGTGAAGTAGTTGGGGTTGCTTTCTTT,CASSEVVGVAFF
-,-,TRBJ1-1,TRBV5-1,TGCGCCAGCAGCTTCAGGAGAGACACTGAAGCTTTCTTT,CASSFRRDTEAFF
TRBD1,-,TRBJ1-3,TRBV9,TGTGCCAGCAGCGGGCGGACAGGGGCCACCTCTGGAAACACCATATATTTT,CASSGRTGATSGNTIYF
TRBD2,-,TRBJ2-2,TRBV7-3,TGTGCCAGCAGCGTGACTAGCGGGAGATCCGGGGAGCTGTTTTTT,CASSVTSGRSGELFF
-,-,TRBJ1-1,TRBV14,TGTGCCAGCAGCCAATTTGGGGGCGCCAGGAACACTGAAGCTTTCTTT,CASSQFGGARNTEAFF
-,-,TRBJ2-2,TRBV7-8,TGTGCCAGCAGATCGGCGAACACCGGGGAGCTGTTTTTT,CASRSANTGELFF
-,-,TRBJ1-2,TRBV20-1,TGCAGTGCTAGTGGCGTCTATGGCTACACCTTC,CSASGVYGYTF
TRBD2,few,TRBJ2-1,TRBV10-3,TGTGCCATCAGTGCGACTAGCGGGATTAGCAATGAGCAGTTCTTC,CAISATSGISNEQFF
-,few,TRBJ1-1,TRBV5-1,TGCGCCAGCAGCCTGGAGGTTACGGGAAACACTGAAGCTTTCTTT,CASSLEVTGNTEAFF
-,few,TRBJ2-2,TRBV7-6,TGTGCCAGCAGCTTATCAGGCCTCCCCGGGGAGCTGTTTTTT,CASSLSGLPGELFF
-,-,TRBJ1-2,TRBV5-4,TGCGCCAGCAGCCAAGAGTTAGGGACCGGGTCGACCTTC,CASSQELGTGSTF
-,-,TRBJ1-4,TRBV4-2,TGTGCCAGCAGCCAGTACAATGGCGCGGATGAAAAACTGTTTTTT,CASSQYNGADEKLFF
-,few,TRBJ1-1,TRBV11-3,TGTGCCAGCAGCACAAACATGGCTGAAGCTTTCTTT,CASSTNMAEAFF
TRBD2,-,TRBJ2-1,TRBV9,TGTGCCAGCAGTAACGGGGGGAATGGGTACAATGAGCAGTTCTTC,CASSNGGNGYNEQFF
-,-,TRBJ2-1,TRBV5-6,TGTGCCAGCAGCGGGCCGCTGGGGAGAGGATTGAATGAGCAGTTCTTC,CASSGPLGRGLNEQFF
TRBD1,-,TRBJ2-3,TRBV7-2,TGTGCCAGCAGCTGGGACAGGTTACGCACAGATACGCAGTATTTT,CASSWDRLRTDTQYF
-,few,TRBJ2-2,TRBV6-1,TGTGCCAGCATTACAGGGTTCGCCGGGGAGCTGTTTTTT,CASITGFAGELFF
TRBD1,few,TRBJ1-2,TRBV7-9,TGTGCCAGCAGCCCTACTTTACAGGGGGCGACCCACTATGGCTACACCTTC,CASSPTLQGATHYGYTF
TRBD2,few,TRBJ2-3,TRBV6-5,TGTGCCAGCAGTGGTAGCGGGGGCACAGATACGCAGTATTTT,CASSGSGGTDTQYF
-,many,TRBJ1-3,TRBV18,TGTGCCAGCTCACCCGACAGCCTCTCTGGAAACACCATATATTTT,CASSPDSLSGNTIYF
-,few,TRBJ2-2,TRBV5-6,TGTGCCAGCAGCTTGGTTGGGTTCTCAGCCGGGGAGCTGTTTTTT,CASSLVGFSAGELFF
-,-,TRBJ2-7,TRBV11-2,TGTGCCAGCAGCTTAGATCCCCGACCTTCGGACGAGCAGTACTTC,CASSLDPRPSDEQYF
-,-,TRBJ1-1,TRBV7-4,TGTGCCAGCACGCCGGGCGGCGCGGCTTTCTTT,CASTPGGAAFF
TRBD1,-,TRBJ1-1,TRBV5-6,TGTGCCAGCAGCTTGGGGACAGGCTCCCTGAACACTGAAGCTTTCTTT,CASSLGTGSLNTEAFF
-,few,TRBJ1-2,TRBV30,TGTGCCTGGGGACGAGGAGGGACGGCTGGGGGCTACACCTTC,CAWGRGGTAGGYTF
-,many,TRBJ2-5,TRBV28,TGTGCCAGCAGTTTGCGGGAGACCCAGTACTTC,CASSLRETQYF
TRBD2,-,TRBJ2-1,TRBV9,TGTGCCAGCAGCCCCCAGACTAGCGGGAGGTTAGAGTCCTACAATGAGCAGTTCTTC,CASSPQTSGRLESYNEQFF
-,few,TRBJ1-5,TRBV30,TGTGCCTGGAGTGTAACAACAGGAAGAAATCAGCCCCAGCATTTT,CAWSVTTGRNQPQHF
TRBD2,few,TRBJ2-1,TRBV4-1,TGCGCCAGCAGCCAACTTAATAGCGGGAGATCCTACAATGAGCAGTTCTTC,CASSQLNSGRSYNEQFF
-,few,TRBJ2-1,TRBV7-3,TGTGCCAGCAGCTTAGTAGGCGGTAGCTCCTACAATGAGCAGTTCTTC,CASSLVGGSSYNEQFF
-,-,TRBJ1-2,TRBV18,TGTGCCAGCTCGCCGGGGACTCAGGGGTACTATGGCTACACCTTC,CASSPGTQGYYGYTF
-,few,TRBJ1-5,TRBV10-3,TGTGCCAGCAGTGGGATGGATAGCAATCAGCCCCAGCATTTT,CASSGMDSNQPQHF
-,-,TRBJ2-7,TRBV29-1,TGCAGCGCCAATCTTGAGAGTGGGTCGGTCGAGCAGTACTTC,CSANLESGSVEQYF
-,few,TRBJ2-1,TRBV11-2,TGTGCCAGCAGCTCACGACTCTCAGGAGTTGAGCAGTTCTTC,CASSSRLSGVEQFF
-,few,TRBJ2-3,TRBV7-9,TGTGCCAGCAACCGCCGGCAGGGGAGCACAGATACGCAGTATTTT,CASNRRQGSTDTQYF
TRBD1,-,TRBJ1-2,TRBV27,TGTGCCAGCAGTTTATTTCAGGGGGCGACAGGCTACACCTTC,CASSLFQGATGYTF
-,few,TRBJ2-7,TRBV10-1,TGCGCCAGCAGTGAAGGGACTCCCCCGTACGAGCAGTACTTC,CASSEGTPPYEQYF
TRBD1,few,TRBJ2-6,TRBV7-3,TGTGCCAGCAGTTCAGGGGGCTCTGGGGCCAACGTCCTGACTTTC,CASSSGGSGANVLTF
-,few,TRBJ1-2,TRBV6-5,TGTGCCAGCAGCCAGACAGATAACTATGGCTACACCTTC,CASSQTDNYGYTF
-,-,TRBJ2-1,TRBV2,TGTGCCAGCAGTGAACGGACAGCTGGCTACAATGAGCAGTTCTTC,CASSERTAGYNEQFF